This T cell receptor (beta chain) was identified during a study of blood T cells in healthy people across ages. Donation came from healthy Caucasian individuals in Russia who were aged about 6 to 100. PCR was performed a second time for roughly 7 to 11 cycles using a sample-barcoded 5' primer and a J-beta primer mix. One entry per CDR3 protein results from TCRdb running MiXCR on the 5' RACE reads. This table holds over 1,200,000 distinct CDR3 sequences, approximately 59% found once. The V gene's germline CDR1 is LGHNA and CDR2 YSLEER. The CDR3 totals 13 residues. The sequence came from a man younger than 35 in good health. Specimen: blood. This chain joins TRBV4-3 and TRBJ2-4; D uncertain. The J call may be mistaken, given a closer DNA end match to TRBJ2-7. The CDR3 spells CASSHKNYYEQYF. The CDR3 region has the DNA TGCGCCAGCAGCCATAAGAACTACTACGAGCAGTACTTC.